This T cell receptor beta chain was obtained from a study of OX40 agonist ivuxolimab in advanced cancers. Regarding the complete study: The costimulatory receptor OX40 (CD134) was targeted by ivuxolimab, a fully human IgG2 agonistic monoclonal antibody. Of the 50 to 55 patients in dose escalation, about 20 had hepatocellular carcinoma, some 15 had melanoma, 9 had renal cell carcinoma and 9 had head and neck cancer. The paper describes the monotherapy dose-escalation part (N of about 55 patients) of the phase I trial of ivuxolimab. In the dose-escalation cohort, approximately 82% of patients were male, and the mean age was approximately 60 years, with a range of roughly 20 to 80. Partial responses occurred in three dose-escalation patients, of whom one had hepatocellular carcinoma and two had cutaneous melanoma. Intravenous ivuxolimab was administered to patients every 2 weeks at six dose levels: 0.01, 0.1, 0.3, 1.5, 3 and 10 mg/kg. Peripheral TCRbeta sequencing aimed to test whether ivuxolimab altered TCR sequence diversity and caused clonal T-cell expansion. Patients were allowed to have had prior anti-PD-1, anti-PD-L1 or anti-CTLA-4 therapy, and around 41% of the dose-escalation patients had previously received checkpoint inhibitors.

To sequence the TCRbeta CDR3 region, genomic DNA was isolated from the sorted cells. The immunoSEQ Assay was used to sequence the TCRbeta CDR3 regions. Entries here come from immuneACCESS through TCRdb and include only in-frame sequences with V and J called. Some clones fail to appear in such tables; in the studies checked, an unresolved V gene covers under half of the shortfall, and the cause of the remainder is unknown. Recorded for this sample are more than 80,000 clones; approximately 90% of them occurred a single time. The biggest ten clones account for approximately 0.52% of the sample. The CDR3 starts with the cysteine, ends with the phenylalanine, and has 14 residues. Only the CDR3 DNA stays, 42 bases, in frame from base 1. Per the germline V gene, SNHLY is the CDR1 and FYNNEI is the CDR2. Clipping removes 4 bases from V and 9 bases from J, with 11 as the unmatched junction base count. Remarks on this clone: Its target antigen remains unknown. No much larger clone exists at a distance of one base, and base qualities are not known.

Patients with a history of autoimmune disease or receiving systemic immunosuppression were excluded from the trial. In every dose cohort, peripheral blood was drawn for TCR sequencing at baseline, cycle 4 day 1, and cycle 7 day 1. The samples were taken from a phase I, first-in-human, multicenter, open-label dose-escalation trial of ivuxolimab. The trial enrolled adults with locally advanced or metastatic head and neck squamous cell, hepatocellular, melanoma or renal cell carcinoma. Before TCR sequencing, CD4+ T cells and CD8+ T cells from peripheral blood were sorted into separate populations. Study-wide findings and limitations: Which antigens the clonally expanded peripheral T cells were specific for was not determined. At doses of 0.1 to 3.0 mg/kg, clonal expansion of both CD4+ and CD8+ T cells in blood was seen between baseline and week 6. In the 0.1-3.0 mg/kg groups, partial responders were among the patients with the lowest normalized peripheral clonal expansion, particularly in CD8+ T cells. After ivuxolimab, CD8+ T cells had more expanded clones than CD4+ T cells on average. Low levels of normalized T-cell clonal expansion were also seen in some patients who did not respond.

The clonotype was recovered from an adult with an advanced solid tumor such as melanoma, head and neck, liver or kidney cancer. The sequencing used CD4+ or CD8+ T cells sorted from blood, collected in a trial of the OX40 agonist ivuxolimab. The rearrangement combines TRBV2 with TRBJ2-5; 7 bases in the middle match TRBD2. The CDR3 is CASSGGGSFAAQYF. The nucleotide sequence is given as TGTGCCAGCAGTGGGGGGGGGAGCTTTGCGGCCCAGTACTTC. With the portions outside the CDR3 filled from the reference TRBV2 and TRBJ2-5 genes, the complete variable region becomes EPEVTQTPSHQVTQMGQEVILRCVPISNHLYFYWYRQILGQKVEFLVSFYNNEISEKSEIFDDQFSVERPDGSNFTLKIRSTKLEDSAMYFCASSGGGSFAAQYFGPGTRLLVL.